The T cell receptor beta chain under discussion was sequenced for a study of T cells in Graves' hyperthyroidism and ophthalmopathy. Patients counted as stable if ophthalmopathy did not develop within 18 months. Patients were excluded because of uncontrolled infection, other autoimmune disease, pregnancy or lactation. Germline CDR1 is SGHRS and CDR2 is YFSETQ. Trimming left V 4 bases short and J 5 bases short, with 9 bases between. This CDR3 has 13 amino acids. Using RNA transcripts as the source, TCR beta CDR3 regions were amplified. The study used the HTBI primer set for a first-round RT-PCR of the TCR CDR3. In TCRdb, the multiplex PCR reads were re-called with MiXCR into one record per CDR3 protein. This table has about 710,000 distinct CDR3 sequences, around 15% appearing once.

Material for sequencing was blood. The sequence derives from a man younger than 35 with Graves' hyperthyroidism. This sequence joins TRBV5-1 and TRBJ1-4; D is possibly TRBD1 (6 bases). Here the CDR3 reads CASSRGQNEKLFF. The CDR3, as DNA: TGCGCCAGCAGCAGAGGACAGAATGAAAAACTGTTTTTT.